This TCR beta chain was identified during a study of control samples from healthy donors and cancer patients. This table comes from immunoSEQ multiplex PCR, and its TCRdb copy is limited to in-frame clones, with some not included. The sample gives 190,000 or so clones, over 80% of which show up once; about 1.6% is in the top ten. Trimming cost V 4 bases and J 8 bases, with 16 bases left between them. CDR1 is SGHRS, CDR2 YFSETQ, per germline. The CDR3 totals 14 residues. Specimen: blood. The chain joins TRBV5-1 to TRBJ1-3; no definite D call. The clonotype comes from a man between 18 and 35 years old in good health. CDR3 in amino acids: CASSVSPERDTIYF. The DNA of the CDR3 is TGCGCCAGCAGCGTGAGTCCCGAGCGGGACACCATATATTTT.